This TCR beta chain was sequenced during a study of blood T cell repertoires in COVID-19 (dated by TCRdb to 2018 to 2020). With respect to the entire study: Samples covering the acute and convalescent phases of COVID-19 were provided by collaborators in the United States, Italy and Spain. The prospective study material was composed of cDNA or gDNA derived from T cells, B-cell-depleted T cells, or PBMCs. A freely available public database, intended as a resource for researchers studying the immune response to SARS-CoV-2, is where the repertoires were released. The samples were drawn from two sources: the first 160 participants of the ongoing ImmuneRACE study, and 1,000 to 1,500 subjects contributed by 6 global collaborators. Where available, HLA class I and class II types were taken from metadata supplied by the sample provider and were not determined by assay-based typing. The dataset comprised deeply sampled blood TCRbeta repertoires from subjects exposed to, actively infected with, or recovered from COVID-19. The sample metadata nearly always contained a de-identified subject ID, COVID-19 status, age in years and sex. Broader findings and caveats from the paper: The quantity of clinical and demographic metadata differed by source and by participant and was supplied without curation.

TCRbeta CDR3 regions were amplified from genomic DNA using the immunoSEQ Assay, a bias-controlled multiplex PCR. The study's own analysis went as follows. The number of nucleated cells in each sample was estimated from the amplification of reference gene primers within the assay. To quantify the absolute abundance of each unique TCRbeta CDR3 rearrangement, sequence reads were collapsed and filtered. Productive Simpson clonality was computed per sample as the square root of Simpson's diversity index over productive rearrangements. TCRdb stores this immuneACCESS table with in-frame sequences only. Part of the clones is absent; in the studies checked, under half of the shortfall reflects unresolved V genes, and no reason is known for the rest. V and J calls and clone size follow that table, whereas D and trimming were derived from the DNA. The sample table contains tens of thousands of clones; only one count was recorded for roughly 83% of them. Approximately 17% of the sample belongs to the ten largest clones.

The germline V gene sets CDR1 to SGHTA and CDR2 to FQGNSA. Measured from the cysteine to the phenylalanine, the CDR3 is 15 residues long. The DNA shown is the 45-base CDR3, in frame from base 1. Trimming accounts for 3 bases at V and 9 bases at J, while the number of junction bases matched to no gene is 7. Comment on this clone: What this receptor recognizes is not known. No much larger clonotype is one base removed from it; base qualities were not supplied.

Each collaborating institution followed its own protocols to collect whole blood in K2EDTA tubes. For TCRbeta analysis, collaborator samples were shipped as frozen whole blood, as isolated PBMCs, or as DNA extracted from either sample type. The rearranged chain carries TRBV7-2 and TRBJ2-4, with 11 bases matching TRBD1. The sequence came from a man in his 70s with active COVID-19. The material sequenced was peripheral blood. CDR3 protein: CASSFLGGTGGIQYF. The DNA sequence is TGTGCCAGCAGCTTCCTAGGGGGGACAGGGGGCATTCAGTACTTC.